Each of the 18 T cell receptor beta chains below was sequenced from the same sample in a study of response to subunit inactivated influenza vaccine. TCRdb ran MiXCR on the RT-PCR reads and lists one entry per CDR3 protein. Of 450,000 to 600,000 distinct CDR3 sequences listed, approximately 7.8% are singletons. Sample: PBMCs from blood, taken around 2 years after vaccination. The receptors come from a man between 50 and 69 years old who received an inactivated influenza vaccine.

This clonotype has only a few counts. The V and J genes are TRBV25-1 and TRBJ2-2; D is perhaps TRBD1 (5 bases). V dropped 0 bases and J dropped 1 base, with 9 bases sitting between them. Germline assignment: CDR1 MGHDK and CDR2 SYGVNS. This CDR3 region has 16 residues. CDR3 sequence reads: CASSEYAGMNTGELFF. The DNA of the CDR3 is TGTGCCAGCAGTGAATATGCAGGGATGAACACCGGGGAGCTGTTTTTT.

This clonotype was counted a few times. The genes are TRBV20-1 and TRBJ2-6; the D gene is possibly TRBD1 (6 bases). Germline V gene lookup returns CDR1 DFQATT and CDR2 SNEGSKA (reference sequence). The length of the CDR3 is 16 residues. Trimming shortened V by 3 bases and J by 0 bases, and 12 bases separated the two germline ends. CDR3 amino acids: CSARGAASSGANVLTF. CDR3 nucleotide sequence: TGCAGTGCTAGGGGGGCGGCCTCCTCTGGGGCCAACGTCCTGACTTTC.

This clonotype was seen at least ten times. The V call is TRBV10-3, the J call TRBJ2-3; 9 nucleotides align to TRBD2. The V gene end was trimmed by 5 bases and the J gene end by 0 bases; junction bases not matched to a gene: 6. Looked up from germline, CDR1 is ENHRY and CDR2 is SYGVKD. The length of the CDR3 is 16 residues. CDR3 sequence reads: CAISNQLAGSTDTQYF. Written as DNA, the CDR3 is TGTGCCATCAGTAACCAGCTAGCGGGGAGCACAGATACGCAGTATTTT.

This clonotype was found many times. V gene TRBV12-3 or TRBV12-4 combines with J gene TRBJ2-5; possible D gene TRBD2, 5 bases. There are 13 residues in the CDR3. V lost 3 bases, J lost 5 bases, and 10 bases lay in between. CDR3 sequence: CASSFYGEETQYF. CDR3 DNA sequence: TGTGCCAGCAGTTTTTACGGGGAGGAGACCCAGTACTTC.

V and J are TRBV4-3 and TRBJ2-3; TRBD2 aligns across 9 bases. The V and J ends lost 2 bases and 2 bases, in that order; junction bases with no gene match: 8. In germline, CDR1 is LGHNA, CDR2 YSLEER. The CDR3 has 17 residues. CDR3 coding DNA: TGCGCCAGCAGCCAACGCGCCAGCGGGGGGCCCACAGATACGCAGTATTTT. Its translation: CASSQRASGGPTDTQYF.

The sample holds many counts of this clonotype. The chain couples TRBV29-1 to TRBJ2-5; D not certain. V was clipped by 6 bases and J by 2 bases, with 13 bases between them. Germline-derived CDR1 and CDR2 are SQVTM and ANQGSEA. CDR3 length: 13 residues. CDR3 nucleotide sequence: TGCAGCGTGGAGACTCAGGAACAAGAGACCCAGTACTTC. Its protein is CSVETQEQETQYF.

This clonotype has only a few counts. The V and J genes are TRBV9 and TRBJ2-3; 14 bases match TRBD2. With V trimmed by 3 bases and J by 0 bases, 12 bases remained unmatched. Germline lookup yields CDR1 SGDLS and CDR2 YYNGEE. The CDR3 is made up of 20 amino acids. The chain's CDR3 is CASSAKRTSGRPTSTDTQYF. For the CDR3, the DNA is TGTGCCAGCAGCGCCAAAAGGACTAGCGGGAGGCCAACTAGCACAGATACGCAGTATTTT.

The rearrangement joins TRBV5-1 to TRBJ2-3; D is undetermined. Germline loops: CDR1 SGHRS, CDR2 YFSETQ. The CDR3 has 14 residues. V lost 1 base and J 3 bases, leaving 9 bases between the germline ends. The CDR3 coding sequence is TGCGCCAGCAGCTTGTCAACTGAGACAGATACGCAGTATTTT. Translating gives CASSLSTETDTQYF.

This clonotype was recorded at least ten times. J is TRBJ2-7 and V is TRBV12-3 or TRBV12-4; 9 bases agree with TRBD1. The CDR3 length is 16 residues. After removal of 3 bases from V and 3 bases from J, the junction contained 9 bases not matched to a gene. The CDR3 DNA is TGTGCCAGCAGTTTGCCCGCGGACAGGGGATACTACGAGCAGTACTTC. Amino acids: CASSLPADRGYYEQYF.

There are many counts of this clonotype. This chain links TRBV7-9 with TRBJ2-1; 8 bases agree with TRBD1. The CDR3 spans 12 residues. V shed 0 bases, J shed 15 bases, and the junction held 4 bases outside the gene matches. Germline CDR1 reads SEHNR; CDR2 reads FQNEAQ (reference sequence). The CDR3 here is CASSLAGTGGFF. As DNA, the CDR3 is TGTGCCAGCAGCTTAGCTGGGACAGGAGGGTTCTTC.

This chain joins TRBV7-8 and TRBJ2-3, with 7 bases lining up with TRBD1. The J segment lost 2 bases and the V segment lost 3 bases, leaving 5 bases of the junction unmatched. This CDR3 comprises 15 residues. Looked up from germline, CDR1 is SGHVS and CDR2 is FQNEAQ. DNA for the CDR3: TGTGCCAGCAGCTTTAAGGGGGCTAACACAGATACGCAGTATTTT. Its protein is CASSFKGANTDTQYF.

This sequence joins TRBV18 and TRBJ1-2; no definite D call. The ends were cut back, 0 bases at V and 8 bases at J, with 10 bases in the middle. This CDR3 is built from 13 residues. CDR1 is KGHSH and CDR2 is LQKENI in the germline V gene. The CDR3 DNA sequence: TGTGCCAGCTCACCACCGCTTTCCGGCGGCTACACCTTC. Its protein product is CASSPPLSGGYTF.

This clonotype was recorded many times. CDR3 region: CSARRGPGGYNEQFF. DNA for the CDR3: TGCAGTGCTAGACGCGGGCCCGGGGGGTACAATGAGCAGTTCTTC. V usage is TRBV20-1 and J usage is TRBJ2-1; 7 bases line up with TRBD2. From germline, CDR1 is DFQATT and CDR2 SNEGSKA (reference sequence). The CDR3 runs 15 residues. The V gene end was trimmed by 2 bases and the J gene end by 4 bases; junction bases not matched to a gene: 8.

In this sample, this clonotype turned up many times. The chain couples TRBV5-1 to TRBJ2-2; D may be TRBD2 (5 bases). The V end was cut by 4 bases, the J end by 4 bases, with 14 bases between. This CDR3 has 15 amino acids. CDR1 is SGHRS, CDR2 YFSETQ, per germline. CDR3 loop: CASSLRTDSTGELFF. The CDR3 nucleotides are TGCGCCAGCAGCCTCCGGACGGACTCCACCGGGGAGCTGTTTTTT.

This clonotype was picked up many times. This chain connects TRBV21-1 to TRBJ2-3; TRBD2, as called in the table, went unchecked against the DNA. TRBV21-1 is a pseudogene locus. The CDR3 loop spans 18 amino acids. The CDR3 DNA is TGTGCCAGCAGCGGACCCCATGTAGCGGGGGGGCTTGAAGATACGCAGTATTTT. Translation gives CASSGPHVAGGLEDTQYF.

This chain uses TRBV27 with TRBJ2-3, with TRBD2 matching over 14 bases. The CDR3 consists of 17 residues. The junction had 7 bases not matched to a gene; V was cut back by 4 bases and J by 4 bases. Germline CDR1 is MNHEY and CDR2 is SMNVEV (reference sequence). CDR3 DNA sequence: TGTGCCAGCAGTTCCCTAGGACTAGCGGGAGGAGCAGATACGCAGTATTTT. Protein sequence: CASSSLGLAGGADTQYF.

This clonotype has only a few counts. The J gene is TRBJ2-5, the V gene TRBV11-2; no firm D call. The germline V gene has CDR1 SGHAT and CDR2 FQNNGV. CDR3 length: 11 amino acids. V was pared by 5 bases and J by 7 bases, with 8 bases between. CDR3 DNA: TGTGCCAGCAGCCCTGAGCTGACCCAGTACTTC. Protein sequence: CASSPELTQYF. Combining the CDR3 with reference TRBV11-2 and TRBJ2-5 gives the whole variable domain EAGVAQSPRYKIIEKRQSVAFWCNPISGHATLYWYQQILGQGPKLLIQFQNNGVVDDSQLPKDRFSAERLKGVDSTLKIQPAKLEDSAVYLCASSPELTQYFGPGTRLLVL.

This clonotype has just a few counts. The chain uses TRBV18 and TRBJ1-2; D possibly corresponds to TRBD1 (5 bases). CDR3 length: 16 amino acids. V was cut by 0 bases and J by 8 bases, with 19 bases left in between. Per germline, CDR1 KGHSH and CDR2 LQKENI. CDR3 region: CASSPPAGKGYYGYTF. The CDR3 DNA follows: TGTGCCAGCTCACCACCGGCAGGGAAGGGCTATTACGGCTACACCTTC.